Below, 17 T cell receptor beta chains from the same sample are listed, as sequenced in a study of PD-L1 blockade in urothelial cancer. Clones were sequenced by immunoSEQ multiplex PCR, and TCRdb holds only the in-frame ones, with some missing. Among tens of thousands of clones listed, over 75% were seen once. This sample comprised PBMCs, obtained around atezolizumab (anti-PD-L1) treatment. The receptors stem from a man in his 70s with urothelial cancer.

The chain links TRBV4-2 to TRBJ2-1; D is perhaps TRBD1 (6 bases). The germline V gene encodes CDR1 LGHNA and CDR2 YNFKEQ. CDR3 length: 14 residues. V lost 4 bases, J lost 3 bases, and 10 bases lay in between. CDR3 protein: CASSPRRGYNEQFF. The CDR3 bases are TGTGCCAGCAGCCCGCGCAGGGGCTACAATGAGCAGTTCTTC.

The genes are TRBV5-6 and TRBJ1-5; D remains ambiguous. The CDR3 has 13 residues. Per germline, CDR1 SGHDT and CDR2 YYEEEE. V lost 4 bases, J lost 5 bases, and 10 bases lay in between. The CDR3 is CASSPAGDQPQHF. The DNA for the CDR3 is TGTGCCAGCAGCCCAGCGGGAGATCAGCCCCAGCATTTT.

The chain links TRBV6-1 to TRBJ2-5; 7 bases line up with TRBD1. CDR1 and CDR2 (germline): MNHNS, SASEGT. The CDR3 sequence is 14 residues long. V lost 6 bases to trimming and J lost 4 bases; unmatched junction nucleotides: 8. The CDR3 DNA sequence: TGTGCCAGCAGCCCTAACCGGGACAGAGAGACCCAGTACTTC. It is translated as CASSPNRDRETQYF.

V gene TRBV4-1 combines with J gene TRBJ1-2, with TRBD1 identical over 11 bases. Germline CDR1 is MGHRA and CDR2 is YSYEKL. J was trimmed by 3 bases and V by 4 bases; bases with no gene match: 4. This CDR3 spans 15 amino acids. The DNA of the CDR3 is TGCGCCAGCAGCCGCGGACAGGGGGCTGACTATGGCTACACCTTC. As protein: CASSRGQGADYGYTF.

The gene calls are TRBV5-1 and TRBJ2-7, with D perhaps TRBD2 (6 bases). Germline V gene sequence: CDR1 SGHRS, CDR2 YFSETQ. V lost 4 bases, J lost 3 bases, and 8 bases lay in between. The length of the CDR3 is 12 residues. The CDR3 DNA sequence: TGCGCCAGCAGCGAGGGACTCTACGAGCAGTACTTC. Its translation: CASSEGLYEQYF.

In DNA form, the CDR3 reads TGTGCCAGCAGTATGCACGGGAACACTGAAGCTTTCTTT. Protein sequence: CASSMHGNTEAFF. The chain recombines TRBV6-1 with TRBJ1-1; no firm D call. The CDR3 has 13 residues. Germline loops: CDR1 MNHNS, CDR2 SASEGT. V dropped 5 bases and J dropped 1 base, with 8 bases sitting between them.

The chain carries TRBV7-9 and TRBJ2-5, with TRBD2 matching 12 bases. Germline V gene sequence: CDR1 SEHNR, CDR2 FQNEAQ (reference sequence). The CDR3 covers 16 residues. V shed 5 bases and J 1 base; nucleotides not matched to a gene: 5. The CDR3 region is CASSTGTSGFQETQYF. In DNA form, the CDR3 reads TGTGCCAGCAGCACCGGGACTAGCGGGTTCCAAGAGACCCAGTACTTC.

This chain uses TRBV5-5 with TRBJ1-1; D perhaps matches TRBD1 (5 bases). The germline V and J ends were trimmed by 5 bases and 3 bases, with 14 bases remaining between them. The CDR3 totals 14 residues. Germline CDR1 SGHKS, CDR2 YYEKEE (reference sequence). CDR3 residues: CASRNTDTYTEAFF. In nucleotides, the CDR3 is TGTGCCAGCAGAAATACGGACACCTACACTGAAGCTTTCTTT.

The rearrangement links TRBV15 to TRBJ2-1; the D gene is possibly TRBD1 (5 bases). Trimming cost V 4 bases and J 3 bases, with 10 bases left between them. This CDR3 region has 14 residues. CDR1 and CDR2 from the germline V gene are LNHNV and YYDKDF (reference sequence). In nucleotides, the CDR3 is TGTGCCACCAGCAAGGACATATTCTACAATGAGCAGTTCTTC. As protein: CATSKDIFYNEQFF.

CDR3 loop: CASSEDSDSNEKLFF. CDR3 nucleotide sequence: TGTGCCAGCAGTGAAGATTCGGACAGTAATGAAAAACTGTTTTTT. The V and J genes are TRBV2 and TRBJ1-4; TRBD1 is a possible D gene (6 bases). V was trimmed by 1 base and J by 4 bases, leaving 10 bases between them. CDR3 length: 15 residues. Per the germline V gene, CDR1 is SNHLY and CDR2 is FYNNEI.

The chain has TRBV4-1 and TRBJ2-2, with TRBD1 identical over 8 bases. Trimming cost V 1 base and J 6 bases; bases outside gene matches: 13. The CDR3 totals 18 residues. In germline, CDR1 is MGHRA, CDR2 YSYEKL. In DNA form, the CDR3 reads TGCGCCAGCAGCCAAGGGGTCACCGAGACAGGGGTACCCGGGGAGCTGTTTTTT. This sequence encodes CASSQGVTETGVPGELFF.

This chain links TRBV7-2 with TRBJ2-7; weak D call: TRBD2 (6 bases). This CDR3 comprises 13 residues. Germline loops: CDR1 SGHTA, CDR2 FQGNSA. V shed 5 bases and J shed 5 bases, with 13 bases lying between them. CDR3 in amino acids: CASSRRREDEQYF. CDR3 bases: TGTGCCAGCAGCCGGAGGAGGGAGGACGAGCAGTACTTC.

The rearrangement uses TRBV11-2 and TRBJ1-1; D ambiguous. V lost 2 bases to trimming and J lost 1 base, with 8 bases between them. Germline loops: CDR1 SGHAT, CDR2 FQNNGV. This CDR3 spans 14 amino acids. Here the CDR3 reads CASSLYAGNTEAFF. For the CDR3, the DNA is TGTGCCAGCAGCTTATACGCAGGGAACACTGAAGCTTTCTTT. The full variable domain, its missing parts supplied by reference TRBV11-2 and TRBJ1-1, is EAGVAQSPRYKIIEKRQSVAFWCNPISGHATLYWYQQILGQGPKLLIQFQNNGVVDDSQLPKDRFSAERLKGVDSTLKIQPAKLEDSAVYLCASSLYAGNTEAFFGQGTRLTVV.

This sequence joins TRBV18 and TRBJ1-2; 8 bases are shared with TRBD1. Germline V lookup: CDR1 KGHSH, CDR2 LQKENI. The CDR3 is 14 residues long. Losses at the gene ends were 4 bases for V and 4 bases for J; bases not matched to a gene: 5. In DNA form, the CDR3 reads TGTGCCAGCTCACGAGCCGGGACAGGCTATGGCTACACCTTC. This codes for CASSRAGTGYGYTF.

The gene calls are TRBV18 and TRBJ2-7, with D possibly matching TRBD2 (5 bases). Per the germline V gene, CDR1 is KGHSH and CDR2 is LQKENI. The CDR3 extends over 15 amino acids. The V end was cut by 6 bases, the J end by 2 bases, with 17 bases between. For the CDR3, the DNA is TGTGCCAGCTCCCCGGGGTCGGCGGCTACCTACGAGCAGTACTTC. It codes for CASSPGSAATYEQYF.

The rearrangement uses TRBV19 and TRBJ2-7; D unclear. V was pared by 1 base and J by 4 bases, with 8 bases between. This CDR3 contains 13 residues. Germline V lookup: CDR1 LNHDA, CDR2 SQIVND (reference sequence). CDR3 amino acids: CASSIATPYEQYF. CDR3 bases: TGTGCCAGTAGTATAGCGACACCTTACGAGCAGTACTTC.

V gene TRBV30 combines with J gene TRBJ1-3; a possible D gene is TRBD1 (6 bases). Germline loops: CDR1 GTSNPN, CDR2 SVGIG (reference sequence). The CDR3 totals 13 residues. V lost 4 bases, J lost 1 base, and 8 bases lay in between. The CDR3 reads CAWTTGSGNTIYF. The DNA for the CDR3 is TGTGCCTGGACGACAGGATCTGGAAACACCATATATTTT. The full variable domain, with the rest looked up from reference TRBV30 and TRBJ1-3, is SQTIHQWPATLVQPVGSPLSLECTVEGTSNPNLYWYRQAAGRGLQLLFYSVGIGQISSEVPQNLSASRPQDRQFILSSKKLLLSDSGFYLCAWTTGSGNTIYFGEGSWLTVV.